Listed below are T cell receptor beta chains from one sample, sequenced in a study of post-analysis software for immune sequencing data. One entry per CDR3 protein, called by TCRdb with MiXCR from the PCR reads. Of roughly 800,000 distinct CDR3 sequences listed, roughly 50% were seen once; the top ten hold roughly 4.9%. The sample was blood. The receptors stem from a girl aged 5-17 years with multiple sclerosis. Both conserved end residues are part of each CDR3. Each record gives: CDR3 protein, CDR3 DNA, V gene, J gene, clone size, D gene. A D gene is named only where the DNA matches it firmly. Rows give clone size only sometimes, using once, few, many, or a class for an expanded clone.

CDR3aa: CASSLAGINEQFF; CDR3nt: TGTGCCAGCAGCCTAGCTGGGATCAATGAGCAGTTCTTC; v_gene: TRBV7-9; j_gene: TRBJ2-1; abundance: few; d_gene: .
CDR3aa: CASSAFTGGYNEQFF; CDR3nt: TGTGCCAGCAGTGCCTTCACAGGGGGCTACAATGAGCAGTTCTTC; v_gene: TRBV25-1; j_gene: TRBJ2-1; abundance: few; d_gene: TRBD1
CDR3aa: CASSPPGERGRFGYTF; CDR3nt: TGTGCCAGCTCACCACCGGGTGAGAGGGGGCGATTTGGCTACACCTTC; v_gene: TRBV18; j_gene: TRBJ1-2; abundance: .; d_gene: TRBD1
CDR3aa: CSARRMAGDNEQFF; CDR3nt: TGCAGTGCTAGAAGGATGGCGGGAGACAATGAGCAGTTCTTC; v_gene: TRBV20-1; j_gene: TRBJ2-1; abundance: few; d_gene: TRBD2
CDR3aa: CASSFGEVDGNQPQHF; CDR3nt: TGTGCCAGCAGTTTTGGGGAGGTAGATGGCAATCAGCCCCAGCATTTT; v_gene: TRBV12-3/TRBV12-4; j_gene: TRBJ1-5; abundance: .; d_gene: .
CDR3aa: CSVDVPPGGYTEAFF; CDR3nt: TGCAGCGTTGACGTCCCGCCAGGGGGGTACACTGAAGCTTTCTTT; v_gene: TRBV29-1; j_gene: TRBJ1-1; abundance: few; d_gene: TRBD1
CDR3aa: CASSIGLAGASGNEQFF; CDR3nt: TGCGCCAGCAGCATAGGACTAGCGGGAGCGAGCGGCAATGAGCAGTTCTTC; v_gene: TRBV5-1; j_gene: TRBJ2-1; abundance: .; d_gene: TRBD2
CDR3aa: CASRDTGGNGYTF; CDR3nt: TGCGCCAGCAGAGACACAGGGGGGAATGGCTACACCTTC; v_gene: TRBV10-2; j_gene: TRBJ1-2; abundance: few; d_gene: TRBD1
CDR3aa: CASSEPGITDTQYF; CDR3nt: TGTGCCAGCAGTGAACCGGGAATCACAGATACGCAGTATTTT; v_gene: TRBV25-1; j_gene: TRBJ2-3; abundance: few; d_gene: .
CDR3aa: CASSITDYGYTF; CDR3nt: TGTGCCAGCAGCATTACGGACTATGGCTACACCTTC; v_gene: TRBV7-9; j_gene: TRBJ1-2; abundance: few; d_gene: .
CDR3aa: CASRQGGVAKNIQYF; CDR3nt: TGTGCCAGCAGACAGGGTGGAGTGGCCAAAAACATTCAGTACTTC; v_gene: TRBV12-3/TRBV12-4; j_gene: TRBJ2-4; abundance: .; d_gene: .
CDR3aa: CATLPGGGPVDTQYF; CDR3nt: TGTGCCACCTTGCCGGGGGGAGGGCCGGTAGATACGCAGTATTTT; v_gene: TRBV7-2; j_gene: TRBJ2-3; abundance: once; d_gene: TRBD2
CDR3aa: CASSLVSGSDYGYTF; CDR3nt: TGTGCCAGCAGCTTAGTGTCAGGGAGTGACTATGGCTACACCTTC; v_gene: TRBV7-9; j_gene: TRBJ1-2; abundance: few; d_gene: .
CDR3aa: CASSQARGLYEQYF; CDR3nt: TGCGCCAGCAGCCAAGCGCGGGGCCTTTACGAGCAGTACTTC; v_gene: TRBV4-3; j_gene: TRBJ2-7; abundance: .; d_gene: .
CDR3aa: CASSDGQSGANVLTF; CDR3nt: TGTGCCAGCAGCGACGGTCAATCTGGGGCCAACGTCCTGACTTTC; v_gene: TRBV6-1; j_gene: TRBJ2-6; abundance: .; d_gene: .
CDR3aa: CASSLVGPDTEAFF; CDR3nt: TGCGCCAGCAGCTTGGTAGGACCCGACACTGAAGCTTTCTTT; v_gene: TRBV5-1; j_gene: TRBJ1-1; abundance: .; d_gene: .
CDR3aa: CASSSAGFNEQFF; CDR3nt: TGTGCCAGCAGTTCTGCGGGTTTTAATGAGCAGTTCTTC; v_gene: TRBV12-3/TRBV12-4; j_gene: TRBJ2-1; abundance: few; d_gene: .
CDR3aa: CASSHANQPQHF; CDR3nt: TGTGCCAGCAGCCACGCTAATCAGCCCCAGCATTTT; v_gene: TRBV3-1; j_gene: TRBJ1-5; abundance: .; d_gene: .
CDR3aa: CASSWAGGLWNEQFF; CDR3nt: TGTGCCAGCAGTTGGGCAGGGGGCCTGTGGAATGAGCAGTTCTTC; v_gene: TRBV12-3/TRBV12-4; j_gene: TRBJ2-1; abundance: few; d_gene: TRBD1
CDR3aa: CASSLVGTLAKNIQYF; CDR3nt: TGTGCCAGCAGTTTAGTTGGCACCCTAGCCAAAAACATTCAGTACTTC; v_gene: TRBV27; j_gene: TRBJ2-4; abundance: few; d_gene: .
CDR3aa: CASSDAGGALHEQFF; CDR3nt: TGTGCCAGCAGCGACGCAGGGGGTGCGCTCCATGAGCAGTTCTTC; v_gene: TRBV9; j_gene: TRBJ2-1; abundance: few; d_gene: TRBD1
CDR3aa: CATTDGTYRGYETQYF; CDR3nt: TGTGCCACCACCGATGGGACGTACAGGGGGTACGAGACCCAGTACTTC; v_gene: TRBV24-1; j_gene: TRBJ2-5; abundance: .; d_gene: TRBD1
CDR3aa: CSARDGGELGEQYF; CDR3nt: TGCAGTGCTAGAGATGGGGGCGAACTAGGAGAGCAGTACTTC; v_gene: TRBV20-1; j_gene: TRBJ2-7; abundance: .; d_gene: .
CDR3aa: CASSLGDQGEKLFF; CDR3nt: TGCGCCAGCAGCTTGGGGGACCAAGGTGAAAAACTGTTTTTT; v_gene: TRBV5-1; j_gene: TRBJ1-4; abundance: once; d_gene: .
CDR3aa: CASSQARQGTGYGYTF; CDR3nt: TGCGCCAGCAGCCAAGCCCGACAGGGTACGGGCTATGGCTACACCTTC; v_gene: TRBV4-3; j_gene: TRBJ1-2; abundance: .; d_gene: TRBD1
CDR3aa: CSAIRQGDGYGYTF; CDR3nt: TGCAGTGCTATTCGACAGGGGGACGGCTATGGCTACACCTTC; v_gene: TRBV20-1; j_gene: TRBJ1-2; abundance: .; d_gene: TRBD1
CDR3aa: CSVLRRGRVGLDTQYF; CDR3nt: TGCAGCGTTCTCCGGCGCGGGAGGGTCGGGCTAGATACGCAGTATTTT; v_gene: TRBV29-1; j_gene: TRBJ2-3; abundance: few; d_gene: TRBD2
CDR3aa: CASSQDRGEAKNIQYF; CDR3nt: TGCGCCAGCAGCCAAGATCGGGGGGAAGCCAAAAACATTCAGTACTTC; v_gene: TRBV4-3; j_gene: TRBJ2-4; abundance: .; d_gene: TRBD2
CDR3aa: CASSAGTGHYEQYF; CDR3nt: TGTGCCAGCAGCGCGGGGACAGGGCACTACGAGCAGTACTTC; v_gene: TRBV5-6; j_gene: TRBJ2-7; abundance: few; d_gene: TRBD1
CDR3aa: CASSFSASGSYNEQFF; CDR3nt: TGTGCCAGCAGCTTTTCGGCTAGCGGGAGTTACAATGAGCAGTTCTTC; v_gene: TRBV11-2; j_gene: TRBJ2-1; abundance: .; d_gene: TRBD2
CDR3aa: CASSNGQGIRSYGYTF; CDR3nt: TGCGCCAGCAGCAACGGACAGGGTATACGCAGCTATGGCTACACCTTC; v_gene: TRBV5-1; j_gene: TRBJ1-2; abundance: few; d_gene: TRBD1
CDR3aa: CSAIKGLASSGTQYF; CDR3nt: TGCAGTGCTATAAAGGGACTAGCGTCTTCAGGTACGCAGTATTTT; v_gene: TRBV20-1; j_gene: TRBJ2-3; abundance: .; d_gene: TRBD2
CDR3aa: CASSDKGRSQETQYF; CDR3nt: TGTGCCAGCAGCGACAAGGGACGGAGCCAAGAGACCCAGTACTTC; v_gene: TRBV2; j_gene: TRBJ2-5; abundance: .; d_gene: .
CDR3aa: CASSLWDRANIHEQYF; CDR3nt: TGTGCCAGCAGCTTATGGGACAGGGCAAATATCCACGAGCAGTACTTC; v_gene: TRBV11-2; j_gene: TRBJ2-7; abundance: .; d_gene: TRBD1
CDR3aa: CASSLKAGGVTYEQYF; CDR3nt: TGTGCCAGCAGCTTAAAAGCGGGAGGAGTCACCTACGAGCAGTACTTC; v_gene: TRBV7-9; j_gene: TRBJ2-7; abundance: few; d_gene: TRBD2
CDR3aa: CASSGSRGGLAAQETQYF; CDR3nt: TGTGCCAGCAGCGGATCCCGCGGGGGACTAGCGGCCCAAGAGACCCAGTACTTC; v_gene: TRBV6-1; j_gene: TRBJ2-5; abundance: few; d_gene: TRBD2
CDR3aa: CASSVDGRQETQYF; CDR3nt: TGTGCCAGCAGCGTAGACGGTAGACAAGAGACCCAGTACTTC; v_gene: TRBV9; j_gene: TRBJ2-5; abundance: many; d_gene: .
CDR3aa: CASSISGQGGREQYF; CDR3nt: TGTGCCAGTAGTATCTCGGGACAGGGAGGACGTGAGCAGTACTTC; v_gene: TRBV19; j_gene: TRBJ2-7; abundance: .; d_gene: TRBD1
CDR3aa: CSARVAGVGNEQFF; CDR3nt: TGCAGTGCTAGGGTGGCGGGAGTGGGTAATGAGCAGTTCTTC; v_gene: TRBV20-1; j_gene: TRBJ2-1; abundance: few; d_gene: TRBD2
CDR3aa: CASSQDKRGWETQYF; CDR3nt: TGCGCCAGCAGCCAAGATAAGCGGGGGTGGGAGACCCAGTACTTC; v_gene: TRBV4-3; j_gene: TRBJ2-5; abundance: few; d_gene: TRBD2
CDR3aa: CASSSGVLNEQFF; CDR3nt: TGTGCCTCTTCCTCAGGGGTTCTCAATGAGCAGTTCTTC; v_gene: TRBV24-1; j_gene: TRBJ2-1; abundance: .; d_gene: .
CDR3aa: CASGVMGGETQYF; CDR3nt: TGTGCCAGCGGTGTTATGGGGGGAGAGACCCAGTACTTC; v_gene: TRBV12-3/TRBV12-4; j_gene: TRBJ2-5; abundance: .; d_gene: .
CDR3aa: CASSFEHLSSYNEQFF; CDR3nt: TGTGCCAGCAGCTTTGAACACCTGAGCTCCTACAATGAGCAGTTCTTC; v_gene: TRBV7-8; j_gene: TRBJ2-1; abundance: .; d_gene: .
CDR3aa: CASSLYLREVETQYF; CDR3nt: TGTGCCAGCAGCTTATATCTAAGGGAGGTTGAGACCCAGTACTTC; v_gene: TRBV7-9; j_gene: TRBJ2-5; abundance: .; d_gene: .
CDR3aa: CASSPREATVDEQFF; CDR3nt: TGCGCCAGCAGCCCCCGGGAGGCCACTGTAGATGAGCAGTTCTTC; v_gene: TRBV5-1; j_gene: TRBJ2-1; abundance: .; d_gene: TRBD2
CDR3aa: CASSQDPVNIQYF; CDR3nt: TGCGCCAGCAGCCAAGATCCGGTGAACATTCAGTACTTC; v_gene: TRBV4-3; j_gene: TRBJ2-4; abundance: .; d_gene: .
CDR3aa: CASKVGTAPEAFF; CDR3nt: TGTGCCAGTAAGGTGGGGACAGCCCCTGAAGCTTTCTTT; v_gene: TRBV19; j_gene: TRBJ1-1; abundance: few; d_gene: TRBD1